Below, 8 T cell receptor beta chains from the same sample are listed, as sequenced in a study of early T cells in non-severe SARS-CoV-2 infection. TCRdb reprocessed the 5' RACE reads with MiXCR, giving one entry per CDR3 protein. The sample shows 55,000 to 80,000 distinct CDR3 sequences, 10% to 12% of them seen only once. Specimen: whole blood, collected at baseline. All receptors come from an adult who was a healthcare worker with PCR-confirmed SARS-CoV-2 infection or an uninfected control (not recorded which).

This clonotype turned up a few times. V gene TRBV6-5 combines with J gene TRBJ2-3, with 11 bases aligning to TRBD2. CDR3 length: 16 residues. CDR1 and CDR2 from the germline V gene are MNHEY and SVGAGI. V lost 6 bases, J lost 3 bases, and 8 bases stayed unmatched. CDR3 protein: CASRLRLAGMTDTQYF. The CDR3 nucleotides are TGTGCCAGCAGACTGAGACTAGCGGGGATGACAGATACGCAGTATTTT.

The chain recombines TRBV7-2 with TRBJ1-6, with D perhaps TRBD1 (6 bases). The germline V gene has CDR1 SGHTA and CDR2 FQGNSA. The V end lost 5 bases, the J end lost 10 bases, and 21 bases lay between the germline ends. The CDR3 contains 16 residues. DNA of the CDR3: TGTGCCAGCAGCGCAAGTCAGGGGTTCCTCGGATCACCCCTCCACTTT. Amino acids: CASSASQGFLGSPLHF.

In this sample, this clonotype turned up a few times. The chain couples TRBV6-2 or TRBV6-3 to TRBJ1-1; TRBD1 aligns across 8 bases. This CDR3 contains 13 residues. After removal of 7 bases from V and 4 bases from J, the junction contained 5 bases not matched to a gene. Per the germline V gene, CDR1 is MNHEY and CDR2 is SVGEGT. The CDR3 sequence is CASIKGQGTEAFF. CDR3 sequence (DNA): TGTGCCAGCATCAAAGGACAGGGCACTGAAGCTTTCTTT.

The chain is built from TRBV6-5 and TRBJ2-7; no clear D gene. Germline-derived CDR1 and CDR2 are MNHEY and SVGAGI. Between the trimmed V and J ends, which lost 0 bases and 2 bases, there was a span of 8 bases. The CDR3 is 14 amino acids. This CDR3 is CASSYSVGTYEQYF. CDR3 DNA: TGTGCCAGCAGTTACTCGGTCGGTACCTACGAGCAGTACTTC.

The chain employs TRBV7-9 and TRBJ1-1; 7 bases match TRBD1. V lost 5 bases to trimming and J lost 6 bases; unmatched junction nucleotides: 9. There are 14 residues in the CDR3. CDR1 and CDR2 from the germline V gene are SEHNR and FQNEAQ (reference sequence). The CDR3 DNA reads TGTGCCAGCAGCCAGTTACAGGGGATCGCTGAAGCTTTCTTT. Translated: CASSQLQGIAEAFF.

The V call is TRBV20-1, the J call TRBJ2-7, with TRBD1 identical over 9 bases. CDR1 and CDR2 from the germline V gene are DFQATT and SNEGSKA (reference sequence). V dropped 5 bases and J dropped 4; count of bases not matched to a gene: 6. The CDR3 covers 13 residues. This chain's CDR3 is CSAEDRGKYEQYF. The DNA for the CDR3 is TGCAGTGCTGAGGACAGGGGTAAATACGAGCAGTACTTC.

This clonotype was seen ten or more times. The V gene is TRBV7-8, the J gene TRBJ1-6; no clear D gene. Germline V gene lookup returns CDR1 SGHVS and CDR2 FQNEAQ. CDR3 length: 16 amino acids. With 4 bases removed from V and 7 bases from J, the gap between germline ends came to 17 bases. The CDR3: CASSSGSRSWNSPLHF. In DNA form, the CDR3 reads TGTGCCAGCAGCTCCGGGTCCCGCTCATGGAATTCACCCCTCCACTTT.

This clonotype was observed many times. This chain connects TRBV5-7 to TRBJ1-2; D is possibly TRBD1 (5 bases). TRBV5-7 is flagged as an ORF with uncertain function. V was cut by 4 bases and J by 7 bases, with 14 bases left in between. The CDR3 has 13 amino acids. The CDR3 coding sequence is TGTGCCAGCAGCGCAACAGGTCCCGGTGGCTACACCTTC. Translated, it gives CASSATGPGGYTF.